Below, 20 T cell receptor beta chains from the same sample are listed, as sequenced in a study of T cells in localized non-small cell lung cancer. TCRdb keeps only in-frame clones here, not all; method: immunoSEQ multiplex PCR. The repertoire holds 9,400 or so clones, with 90% as singletons. The specimen comprised peripheral blood, sampled before any cancer treatment. The receptors were gathered from a male donor at least 60 years old with stage III squamous cell lung carcinoma.

This chain connects TRBV11-2 to TRBJ2-5; 9 bases are shared with TRBD1. The V and J ends lost 3 bases and 11 bases, in that order; junction bases with no gene match: 13. Germline V CDR1 and CDR2: SGHAT, FQNNGV. CDR3 length equals 15 residues. The DNA for the CDR3 is TGTGCCAGCAGCTTCCGGGACAGGGCTCAGGGAGAGCAGTACTTC. The encoded protein is CASSFRDRAQGEQYF.

The chain employs TRBV10-3 and TRBJ1-6; D ambiguous. From germline, CDR1 is ENHRY and CDR2 SYGVKD. V lost 2 bases to trimming and J lost 6 bases, with 8 bases between them. The CDR3 loop spans 14 amino acids. CDR3 in DNA: TGTGCCATCAGTGAGGGGAGAAGTAATTCACCCCTCCACTTT. It encodes CAISEGRSNSPLHF.

This chain joins TRBV6-1 and TRBJ1-6; no definite D call. Germline CDR1 reads MNHNS; CDR2 reads SASEGT. The CDR3 is 14 residues long. Trimming took off 4 bases at V and 8 bases at J, with 12 bases between the two ends. The CDR3 spells CASSAVNSDSPLHF. The CDR3 coding sequence is TGTGCCAGCAGTGCTGTCAACAGCGATTCACCCCTCCACTTT.

The rearrangement uses TRBV14 and TRBJ2-7; 13 positions agree with TRBD2. V was clipped by 3 bases and J by 0 bases; unmatched bases: 11. Germline CDR1 reads SGHDN; CDR2 reads FVKESK. The CDR3 length is 19 residues. In DNA form, the CDR3 reads TGTGCCAGCAGCCAGGGTGGAGGGACTAGCGGGGCCCCCTCCTACGAGCAGTACTTC. This translates into CASSQGGGTSGAPSYEQYF.

CDR3 protein: CASSIVDLKNQPQHF. CDR3 in DNA: TGTGCCAGTAGTATAGTAGACCTTAAGAATCAGCCCCAGCATTTT. This rearrangement joins TRBV19 to TRBJ1-5; D unresolved. The CDR3 contains 15 residues. The V gene lost 1 base and the J gene lost 4 bases, with 11 bases spanning the gap. Per germline, CDR1 LNHDA and CDR2 SQIVND (reference sequence). The full variable domain, rest sourced from reference TRBV19 and TRBJ1-5, is DGGITQSPKYLFRKEGQNVTLSCEQNLNHDAMYWYRQDPGQGLRLIYYSQIVNDFQKGDIAEGYSVSREKKESFPLTVTSAQKNPTAFYLCASSIVDLKNQPQHFGDGTRLSIL.

The DNA for the CDR3 is TGCGCCAGCACCAGGACAGGCTACAATGAGCAGTTCTTC. Its translation is CASTRTGYNEQFF. V is TRBV5-1 and J is TRBJ2-1; 7 bases map to TRBD1. The junction had 3 bases not matched to a gene; V was cut back by 6 bases and J by 3 bases. In germline, CDR1 is SGHRS, CDR2 YFSETQ. There are 13 residues in the CDR3.

The chain has TRBV6-6 and TRBJ1-2; TRBD1 might be the D (6 bases). The CDR3 runs 16 residues. Trimming took off 2 bases at V and 4 bases at J, with 17 bases between the two ends. Germline-derived CDR1 and CDR2 are MNHNY and SVGAGI (reference sequence). Written as DNA, the CDR3 is TGTGCCAGCAGTTACATTCAGGGGATTACGATCTATGGCTACACCTTC. Its protein is CASSYIQGITIYGYTF.

The chain recombines TRBV9 with TRBJ2-7; the D gene could be TRBD1 or TRBD2 (5 bases each). Germline lookup yields CDR1 SGDLS and CDR2 YYNGEE. V dropped 0 bases and J dropped 2 bases, with 12 bases sitting between them. The CDR3 has 15 residues. This chain's CDR3 is CASSVGSGRTYEQYF. CDR3 sequence (DNA): TGTGCCAGCAGCGTAGGGTCAGGGAGAACCTACGAGCAGTACTTC.

V gene TRBV4-2 combines with J gene TRBJ1-1; 7 nucleotides match TRBD1. Looked up from germline, CDR1 is LGHNA and CDR2 is YNFKEQ. J was trimmed by 6 bases and V by 0 bases; bases with no gene match: 16. This CDR3 is 18 amino acids long. CDR3 coding DNA: TGTGCCAGCAGCCAAGATCAGGAGCGAGCAGGGGGACCCCCTGAAGCTTTCTTT. It codes for CASSQDQERAGGPPEAFF.

CDR3 DNA: TGTGCCAGCAGCAGCGGCTCTGGAAACACCATATATTTT. This encodes CASSSGSGNTIYF. The J gene is TRBJ1-3, the V gene TRBV2; D remains unclear. This CDR3 has 13 amino acids. V was pared by 6 bases and J by 0 bases, with 6 bases between. Germline CDR1 SNHLY, CDR2 FYNNEI.

This clone was detected once. The CDR3 DNA reads as TGTGCCACCAGCAGGGAACAAGCTACGTTTTCCAAAAACATTCAGTACTTC. Its translation: CATSREQATFSKNIQYF. V is TRBV15 and J is TRBJ2-4; D is unresolved. Trimming removed 3 bases at V and 2 bases at J, with 17 bases between. The CDR3 has 17 amino acids. CDR1 and CDR2 (germline): LNHNV, YYDKDF (reference sequence).

The chain links TRBV9 to TRBJ1-6, with a weak D call TRBD1 (5 bases). V dropped 0 bases and J dropped 10 bases, with 8 bases sitting between them. From germline, CDR1 is SGDLS and CDR2 YYNGEE. The CDR3 spans 13 residues. The CDR3 DNA follows: TGTGCCAGCAGCGTAGAGGGGAGCTCACCCCTCCACTTT. It is translated as CASSVEGSSPLHF.

The chain joins TRBV28 to TRBJ2-5; a weak D match, TRBD1 (5 bases). CDR3 length: 13 residues. V was cut by 10 bases and J by 5 bases, with 17 bases left in between. The germline CDR1 and CDR2 sequences are MDHEN and SYDVKM. The CDR3 bases are TGTGCCACCATTAAAGTTAGGGGTGAGACCCAGTACTTC. It specifies CATIKVRGETQYF.

The rearrangement uses TRBV6-4 and TRBJ1-1; weak D call: TRBD1 (6 bases). Germline CDR1 MRHNA, CDR2 SNTAGT. The CDR3 length is 14 residues. With 3 bases removed from V and 9 bases from J, the gap between germline ends came to 17 bases. As DNA, the CDR3 is TGTGCCAGCAGTGAAGGGGGGGGGTCGGGACAAGCTTTCTTT. Translated: CASSEGGGSGQAFF.

DNA for the CDR3: TGTGCCAGCAGCTTAGTGGCAGGTTTGAACACTGAAGCTTTCTTT. Translation: CASSLVAGLNTEAFF. The chain is built from TRBV7-9 and TRBJ1-1, with D hard to call. The CDR3 extends over 15 amino acids. Germline V gene lookup returns CDR1 SEHNR and CDR2 FQNEAQ (reference sequence). V lost 1 base to trimming and J lost 0 bases, with 9 bases between them.

This clone is labeled medium-sized. The chain recombines TRBV19 with TRBJ1-2; a weak D match, TRBD1 (5 bases). The CDR3 consists of 13 residues. Trimming stripped 6 bases from V and 3 bases from J, with 11 bases between. CDR1 and CDR2 (germline): LNHDA, SQIVND (reference sequence). The CDR3 loop is CASSSSGDYGYTF. The CDR3 DNA reads as TGTGCCAGTAGCTCTTCGGGGGACTATGGCTACACCTTC.

V gene TRBV19 combines with J gene TRBJ1-1, with D hard to call. From germline, CDR1 is LNHDA and CDR2 SQIVND (reference sequence). This CDR3 contains 13 residues. V was clipped by 6 bases and J by 3 bases, with 11 bases between them. Here the CDR3 reads CASSSYSDTEAFF. CDR3 nucleotide sequence: TGTGCCAGTAGCTCCTATTCGGACACTGAAGCTTTCTTT.

This clone was seen a single time. This chain joins TRBV7-2 and TRBJ1-4; D unclear. The CDR3 runs 13 residues. CDR1 is SGHTA and CDR2 is FQGNSA in the germline V gene. Deletions cut 6 bases from V and 8 bases from J, with 13 bases between. The CDR3 sequence: CASSSPLAEKLFF. Written as DNA, the CDR3 is TGTGCCAGCAGTTCCCCCCTGGCCGAAAAACTGTTTTTT.

The chain uses TRBV6-1 and TRBJ2-7, with unresolved D. Germline loops: CDR1 MNHNS, CDR2 SASEGT. V gave up 1 base and J gave up 5 bases, with 12 bases separating them. This CDR3 contains 14 residues. This CDR3 is CASSEVRLANEQYF. The CDR3 nucleotides read TGTGCCAGCAGTGAAGTACGGCTCGCAAACGAGCAGTACTTC.

The chain couples TRBV9 to TRBJ1-2; the match to TRBD1 covers 7 bases. Germline-derived CDR1 and CDR2 are SGDLS and YYNGEE. This CDR3 spans 18 amino acids. Trimming at V came to 0 bases and at J to 5 bases, leaving 16 bases not matched to a gene. In nucleotides, the CDR3 is TGTGCCAGCAGCGTAGCTACAGACAGGGATTCCGGGAGTTATGGCTACACCTTC. Its protein is CASSVATDRDSGSYGYTF.